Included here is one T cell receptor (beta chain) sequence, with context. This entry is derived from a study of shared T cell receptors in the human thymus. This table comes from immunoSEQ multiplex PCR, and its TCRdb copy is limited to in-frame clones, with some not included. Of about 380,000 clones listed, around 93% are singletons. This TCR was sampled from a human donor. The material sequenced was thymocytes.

The CDR3 sequence: CASSLRAGTSGSLETQYF. In nucleotides, the CDR3 is TGTGCCAGTAGTCTCCGCGCCGGGACTAGCGGGAGTTTAGAGACCCAGTACTTC. J is TRBJ2-5 and V is TRBV19, with TRBD2 matching 14 bases. V gave up 5 bases and J gave up 4 bases; unmatched junction bases: 12. The CDR3 has 18 residues. Germline CDR1 reads LNHDA; CDR2 reads SQIVND (reference sequence).